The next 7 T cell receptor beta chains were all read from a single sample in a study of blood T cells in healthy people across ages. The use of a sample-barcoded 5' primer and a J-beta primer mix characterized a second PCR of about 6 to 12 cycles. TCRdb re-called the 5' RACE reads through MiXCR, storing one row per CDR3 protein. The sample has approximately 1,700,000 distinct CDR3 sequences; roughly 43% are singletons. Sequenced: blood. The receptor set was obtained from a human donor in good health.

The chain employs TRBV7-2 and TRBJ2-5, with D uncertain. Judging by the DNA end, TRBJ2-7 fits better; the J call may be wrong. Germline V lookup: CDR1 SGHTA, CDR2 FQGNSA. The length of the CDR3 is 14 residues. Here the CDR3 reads CASSFPGIAYEQYF. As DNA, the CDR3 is TGTGCCAGCAGCTTCCCTGGCATTGCGTACGAGCAGTACTTC.

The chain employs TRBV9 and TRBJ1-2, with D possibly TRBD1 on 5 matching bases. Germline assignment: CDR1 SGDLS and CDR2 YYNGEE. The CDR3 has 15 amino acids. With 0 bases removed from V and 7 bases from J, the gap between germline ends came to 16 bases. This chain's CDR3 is CASSVADAGVRGYTF. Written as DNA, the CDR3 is TGTGCCAGCAGCGTAGCTGATGCGGGGGTACGTGGCTACACCTTC.

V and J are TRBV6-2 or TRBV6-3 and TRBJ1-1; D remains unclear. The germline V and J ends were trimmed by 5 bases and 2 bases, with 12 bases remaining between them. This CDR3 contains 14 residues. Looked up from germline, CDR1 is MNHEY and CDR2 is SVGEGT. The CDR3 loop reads CASSDPHPNTEAFF. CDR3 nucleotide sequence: TGTGCCAGCAGTGACCCCCACCCAAACACTGAAGCTTTCTTT.

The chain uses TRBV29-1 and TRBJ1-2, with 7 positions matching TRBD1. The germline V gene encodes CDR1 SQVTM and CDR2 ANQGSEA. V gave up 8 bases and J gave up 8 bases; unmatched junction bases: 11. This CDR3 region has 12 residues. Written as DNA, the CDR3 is TGCAGCACTGACGGACAGGTGGGGGGCTACACCTTC. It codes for CSTDGQVGGYTF.

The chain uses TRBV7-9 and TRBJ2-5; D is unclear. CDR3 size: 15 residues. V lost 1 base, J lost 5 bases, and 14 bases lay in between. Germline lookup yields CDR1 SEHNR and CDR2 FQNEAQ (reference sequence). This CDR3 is CASSLGRGSRETQYF. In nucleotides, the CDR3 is TGTGCCAGCAGCTTAGGCCGTGGTAGCCGGGAGACCCAGTACTTC.

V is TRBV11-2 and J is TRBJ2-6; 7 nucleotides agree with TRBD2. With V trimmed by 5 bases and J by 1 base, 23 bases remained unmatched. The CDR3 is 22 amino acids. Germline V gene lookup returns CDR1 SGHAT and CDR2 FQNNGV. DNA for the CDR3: TGTGCCAGCAGCGATCCTCAGGAGCGGGGTAGGACGATTAGGTCTGGGGCCAACGTCCTGACTTTC. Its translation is CASSDPQERGRTIRSGANVLTF. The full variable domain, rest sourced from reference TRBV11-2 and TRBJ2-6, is EAGVAQSPRYKIIEKRQSVAFWCNPISGHATLYWYQQILGQGPKLLIQFQNNGVVDDSQLPKDRFSAERLKGVDSTLKIQPAKLEDSAVYLCASSDPQERGRTIRSGANVLTFGAGSRLTVL.

The CDR3 sequence is CSAVRDTHREEQYF. The CDR3 DNA sequence: TGCAGTGCCGTCCGGGACACCCACCGGGAAGAGCAGTACTTC. V and J are TRBV20-1 and TRBJ2-7, with D possibly TRBD1 on 6 matching bases. Germline V gene data show CDR1 as DFQATT and CDR2 as SNEGSKA (reference sequence). The CDR3 is made up of 14 amino acids. V lost 6 bases to trimming and J lost 7 bases, with 22 bases between them.